Included here is one TCR beta chain sequence, with context. Method: immunoSEQ multiplex PCR; TCRdb's copy keeps in-frame clones and lacks some. This sample carries 35,000 to 50,000 clones, around 80% of them seen once, and the ten largest clones take about a tenth. These data come from a study of PD-1 blockade in classical Hodgkin lymphoma. No patient escaped relapse after autologous stem cell transplantation, and brentuximab vedotin exposure varied. The trim removed 1 base at V and 7 bases at J, leaving 3 bases unmatched. There are 14 residues in the CDR3. Germline CDR1 and CDR2: KGHSH and LQKENI. This receptor was identified in a human donor with classical Hodgkin lymphoma. Specimen: peripheral blood mononuclear cells (PBMCs), collected at baseline. The chain combines TRBV18 with TRBJ2-3, with TRBD1 matching 9 bases. The CDR3 loop is CASSPLTGGNTQYF. The CDR3 coding sequence is TGTGCCAGCTCACCACTGACAGGGGGGAATACGCAGTATTTT.